This is a list of T cell receptor beta chains from one sample in a study of immune cell composition in non-small cell lung cancer. Repertoires were generated with immunoSEQ multiplex PCR, while TCRdb's copy carries only in-frame clones and drops some. This repertoire shows over 4,500 clones, roughly 72% found once; its top ten account for about 10%. Sequencing was performed on lung tumor tissue. These receptors were taken from a human donor with non-small cell lung cancer. The CDR3 runs from the conserved cysteine through the conserved F or W. The D gene is left open where the match is weak. Only part of the rows carry a size: once, few, many, or a class if the clone is expanded.

size,J,D,V,DNA,CDR3
-,TRBJ2-7,-,TRBV5-1,TGCGCCAGCAGACTAGGAGACAGGAACTACGAGCAGTACTTC,CASRLGDRNYEQYF
-,TRBJ1-3,TRBD1,TRBV7-6,TGTGCCAGCAGCTTGGACAGGAGGAGTGGAAACACCATATATTTT,CASSLDRRSGNTIYF
-,TRBJ2-7,-,TRBV18,TGTGCCAGCTCACCGGTTGGCAGCCGCGGCTACGAGCAGTACTTC,CASSPVGSRGYEQYF
-,TRBJ2-5,-,TRBV11-3,TGTGCCAGCAGCTTAGCTTTATCCGAGACCCAGTACTTC,CASSLALSETQYF
-,TRBJ2-6,-,TRBV9,TGTGCCAGCAGCGGGGCTTCTGGGGCCAACGTCCTGACTTTC,CASSGASGANVLTF
-,TRBJ1-2,TRBD1,TRBV18,TGTGCCAGCTCGACCAGGGATCAGGGGGGCTCTAACTATGGCTACACCTTC,CASSTRDQGGSNYGYTF
few,TRBJ2-7,-,TRBV5-6,TGTGCCAGCAGCTTACTTAGCGGCTTGAACTACGAGCAGTACTTC,CASSLLSGLNYEQYF
-,TRBJ2-3,-,TRBV7-8,TGTGCCAGCAGCACCTACAGCACAGATACGCAGTATTTT,CASSTYSTDTQYF
-,TRBJ2-7,TRBD1,TRBV15,TGTGCCACCAGCATGGGGACAGGCTACGAGCAGTACTTC,CATSMGTGYEQYF
-,TRBJ1-3,-,TRBV4-1,TGCGCCAGCAGCCTAACAGGGAATGCTGGAAACACCATATATTTT,CASSLTGNAGNTIYF
once,TRBJ2-5,TRBD2,TRBV10-3,TGTGCCATCAGTGAGTTCGGACTAGCGGGAGTAGTCCAAGAGACCCAGTACTTC,CAISEFGLAGVVQETQYF
-,TRBJ2-7,TRBD1,TRBV5-6,TGTGCCAGCAGCCAAGGACAGGGCCGCTACGAGCAGTACTTC,CASSQGQGRYEQYF
-,TRBJ1-1,-,TRBV9,TGTGCCAGCAGCTCTCATACCGGGACACCTAACACTGAAGCTTTCTTT,CASSSHTGTPNTEAFF
-,TRBJ2-3,TRBD2,TRBV5-1,TGCGCCAGCCGGCCCGGGACTAGCATCGCAGATACGCAGTATTTT,CASRPGTSIADTQYF
-,TRBJ1-1,-,TRBV7-2,TGTGCCAGCAGCGTCAGGGCCCAGGACACTGAAGCTTTCTTT,CASSVRAQDTEAFF
-,TRBJ1-1,-,TRBV27,TGTGCCAGCAGTTTATCGTCGGGGGGGCGAGGGTACACTGAAGCTTTCTTT,CASSLSSGGRGYTEAFF
few,TRBJ1-3,TRBD1,TRBV19,TGTGCCAGTAGTATACCCCGGGACAGGAGCTCTGGAAACACCATATATTTT,CASSIPRDRSSGNTIYF
-,TRBJ2-3,-,TRBV27,TGTGCCAGCAGTCCCAGGCGGGGAGGAAGCACAGATACGCAGTATTTT,CASSPRRGGSTDTQYF
-,TRBJ1-2,-,TRBV5-4,-,CASSLVGQGITF
-,TRBJ2-7,TRBD2,TRBV7-6,TGTGCCAGCAGCCTAACGACTAGCGGGGCCCCCTACGAGCAGTACTTC,CASSLTTSGAPYEQYF
-,TRBJ1-4,-,TRBV11-2,TGTGCCAGCAGCTTAGCCCTAACCGGGGAAAAACTGTTTTTT,CASSLALTGEKLFF
-,TRBJ2-5,-,TRBV6-4,TGTGCCAGCAGTGATAGTTTTGTTGGTTCCCGAGAGACCCAGTACTTC,CASSDSFVGSRETQYF
-,TRBJ2-1,TRBD2,TRBV6-1,TGTGCCAGCAGTGGGTGGGCTAGCGGCAATGAGCAGTTCTTC,CASSGWASGNEQFF
few,TRBJ2-7,TRBD1,TRBV11-3,TGTGCCAGCAGCGTGGGACAGGGATCCTACGAGCAGTACTTC,CASSVGQGSYEQYF
-,TRBJ1-1,-,TRBV6-6,TGTGCCAGCAGTTACGAACGGGGATCGCACACTGAAGCTTTCTTT,CASSYERGSHTEAFF